The source of this T cell receptor beta chain is a study of blood T cells in healthy people across ages. Study results and caveats: Lack of knowledge of donor CMV status possibly confounded expanded clonotype changes. Diversity figures derived from one million T cells were judged to underestimate the true value.

A few counts support this clonotype. Its antigen is as yet unknown. It was with a sample-barcoded 5' primer and a J-beta primer mix that a second PCR of roughly 7 to 12 cycles was run. TCRdb itself ran the 5' RACE reads through MiXCR, one entry per CDR3 protein. This table holds about 1.6 million distinct CDR3 sequences, 34% found once. The CDR3 sequence is 14 residues long. V was pared by 4 bases and J by 1 base, with 13 bases between. In germline, CDR1 is SQVTM, CDR2 ANQGSEA. Material for sequencing was blood. The clonotype originates from a woman between 25 and 40 years old in good health. The chain links TRBV29-1 to TRBJ1-1; weak D call: TRBD1 (6 bases). CDR3 nucleotides: TGCAGCGTTGCACGGGGGACATCGAACACTGAAGCTTTCTTT. This codes for CSVARGTSNTEAFF.